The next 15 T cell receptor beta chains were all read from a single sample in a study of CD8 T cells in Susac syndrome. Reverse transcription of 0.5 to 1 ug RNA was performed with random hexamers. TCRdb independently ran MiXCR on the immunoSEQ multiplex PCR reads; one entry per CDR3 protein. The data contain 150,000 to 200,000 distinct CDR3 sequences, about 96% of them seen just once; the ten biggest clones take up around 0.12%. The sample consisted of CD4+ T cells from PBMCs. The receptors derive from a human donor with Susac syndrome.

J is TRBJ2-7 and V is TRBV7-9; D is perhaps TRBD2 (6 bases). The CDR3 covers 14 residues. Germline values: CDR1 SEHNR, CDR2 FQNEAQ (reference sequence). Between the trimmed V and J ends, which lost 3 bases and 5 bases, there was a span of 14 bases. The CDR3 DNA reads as TGTGCCAGCAGCTTTGGGACGGGGGATGACGAGCAGTACTTC. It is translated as CASSFGTGDDEQYF.

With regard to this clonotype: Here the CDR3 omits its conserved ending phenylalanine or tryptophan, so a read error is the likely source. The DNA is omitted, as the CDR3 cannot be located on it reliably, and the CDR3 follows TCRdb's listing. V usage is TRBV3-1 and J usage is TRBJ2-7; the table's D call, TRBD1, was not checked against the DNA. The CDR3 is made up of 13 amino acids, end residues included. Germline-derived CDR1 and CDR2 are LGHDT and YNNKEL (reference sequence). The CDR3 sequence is CASSQDRYGTLMI.

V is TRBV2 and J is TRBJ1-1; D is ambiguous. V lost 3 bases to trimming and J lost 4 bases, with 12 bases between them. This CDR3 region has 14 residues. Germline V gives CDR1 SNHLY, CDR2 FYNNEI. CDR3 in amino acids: CASSESQVGTEAFF. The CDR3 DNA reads TGTGCCAGCAGTGAGTCGCAGGTCGGCACTGAAGCTTTCTTT.

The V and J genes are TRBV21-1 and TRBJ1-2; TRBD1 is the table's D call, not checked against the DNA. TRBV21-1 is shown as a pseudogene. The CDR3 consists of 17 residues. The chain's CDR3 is CASSKKPCRGGTYGYTF. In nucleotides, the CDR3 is TGTGCCAGCAGCAAAAAGCCCTGTCGTGGAGGAACCTATGGCTACACCTTC.

CDR3: CAWNPTGGFGEAFF. CDR3 sequence (DNA): TGTGCCTGGAATCCGACAGGGGGGTTCGGAGAAGCTTTCTTT. The gene calls are TRBV30 and TRBJ1-1; TRBD1 matches 9 bases. Per the germline V gene, CDR1 is GTSNPN and CDR2 is SVGIG (reference sequence). This CDR3 has 14 amino acids. V trimming: 4 bases; J trimming: 8 bases; junction bases outside the gene matches: 11.

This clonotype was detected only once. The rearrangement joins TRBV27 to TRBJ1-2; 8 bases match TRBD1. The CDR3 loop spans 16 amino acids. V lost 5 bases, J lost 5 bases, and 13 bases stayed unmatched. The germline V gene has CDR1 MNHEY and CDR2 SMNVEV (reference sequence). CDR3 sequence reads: CASSKTPQGAGYGYTF. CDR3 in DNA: TGTGCCAGCAGTAAAACACCTCAGGGGGCGGGATATGGCTACACCTTC.

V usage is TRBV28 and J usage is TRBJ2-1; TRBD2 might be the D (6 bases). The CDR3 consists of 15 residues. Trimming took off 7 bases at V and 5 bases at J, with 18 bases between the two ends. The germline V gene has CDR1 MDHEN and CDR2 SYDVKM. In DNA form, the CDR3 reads TGTGCCAGCACCTCCGGAGGGATTCCGGACAATGAGCAGTTCTTC. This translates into CASTSGGIPDNEQFF.

The CDR3 sequence is CAWSVGQQGINEQYF. CDR3 coding DNA: TGTGCCTGGAGCGTGGGACAACAGGGGATTAACGAGCAGTACTTC. J is TRBJ2-7 and V is TRBV30, with 7 bases that match TRBD1. The CDR3 loop spans 15 amino acids. The germline gives CDR1 GTSNPN, CDR2 SVGIG (reference sequence). V trimming: 3 bases; J trimming: 5 bases; junction bases outside the gene matches: 13.

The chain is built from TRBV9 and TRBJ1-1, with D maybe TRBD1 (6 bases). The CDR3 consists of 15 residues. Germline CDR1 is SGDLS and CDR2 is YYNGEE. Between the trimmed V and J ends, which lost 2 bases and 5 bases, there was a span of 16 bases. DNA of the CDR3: TGTGCCAGCAGCGTTCGTTCAGGGGTAGGGACTGAAGCTTTCTTT. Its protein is CASSVRSGVGTEAFF.

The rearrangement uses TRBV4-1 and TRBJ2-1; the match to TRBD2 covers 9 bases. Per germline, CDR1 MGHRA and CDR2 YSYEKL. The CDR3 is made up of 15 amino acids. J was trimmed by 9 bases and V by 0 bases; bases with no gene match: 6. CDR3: CASSQEAGGLREQFF. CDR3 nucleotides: TGCGCCAGCAGCCAAGAGGCGGGGGGGCTACGTGAGCAGTTCTTC.

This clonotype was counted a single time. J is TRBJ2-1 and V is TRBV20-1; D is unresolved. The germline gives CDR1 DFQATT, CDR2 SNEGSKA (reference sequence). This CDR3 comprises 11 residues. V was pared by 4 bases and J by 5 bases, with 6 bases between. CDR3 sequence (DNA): TGCAGTGCTACCCTAGACAATGAGCAGTTCTTC. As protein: CSATLDNEQFF.

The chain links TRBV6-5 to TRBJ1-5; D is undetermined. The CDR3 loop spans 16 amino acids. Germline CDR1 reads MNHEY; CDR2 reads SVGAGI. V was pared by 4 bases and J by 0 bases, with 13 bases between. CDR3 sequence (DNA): TGTGCCAGCAGTTCCCAGACGGTCTATAGCAATCAGCCCCAGCATTTT. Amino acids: CASSSQTVYSNQPQHF.

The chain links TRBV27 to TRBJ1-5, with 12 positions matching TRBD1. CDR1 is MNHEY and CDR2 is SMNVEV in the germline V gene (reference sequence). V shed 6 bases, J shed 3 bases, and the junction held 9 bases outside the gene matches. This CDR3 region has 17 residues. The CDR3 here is CASSRTGTGGFNQPQHF. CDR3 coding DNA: TGTGCCAGCAGCCGGACCGGGACAGGGGGCTTCAATCAGCCCCAGCATTTT.

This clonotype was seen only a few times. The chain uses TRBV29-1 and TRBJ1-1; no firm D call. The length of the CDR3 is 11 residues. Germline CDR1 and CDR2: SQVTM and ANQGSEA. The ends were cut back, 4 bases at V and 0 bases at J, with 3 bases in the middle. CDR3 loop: CSVVVNTEAFF. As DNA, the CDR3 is TGCAGCGTTGTCGTGAACACTGAAGCTTTCTTT.

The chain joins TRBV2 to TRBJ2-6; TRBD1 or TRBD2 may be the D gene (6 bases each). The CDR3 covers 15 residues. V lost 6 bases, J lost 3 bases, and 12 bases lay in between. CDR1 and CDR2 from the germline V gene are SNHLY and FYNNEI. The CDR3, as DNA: TGTGCCAGCAGGACGGGGGCTGGTGGGGCCAACGTCCTGACTTTC. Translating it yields CASRTGAGGANVLTF.